The source of this T cell receptor beta chain is a study of CD4+ T cells in melanoma (dated by TCRdb to between 2021 and 2024). The study in broad terms: Neoantigen-specific CD4+ T cells in human melanoma were investigated in the study. The paper's findings and limits, for the study overall: Neoantigen-specific CD4+ T cells in melanoma were reported to show diverse differentiation states. The report described a correlation between neoantigen-specific CD4+ T cells and the function of CD8+ T cells, macrophages and B cells.

As regards this clone: This receptor's antigen is unknown. Base qualities are missing; no much larger clone stands one base away.

The library relied on the immunoSEQ multiplex PCR assay. What TCRdb holds here is the immuneACCESS table cut down to in-frame rearrangements. Part of the clones is not present; checked against another copy, under half of the missing clones reflect an unresolved V gene, and the others are unexplained. The sample table contains roughly 140,000 clones; only one count was recorded for about 90% of them. The ten largest clones represent more than 1.5% of the sample. The V end gives up 5 bases and the J end 4 bases, leaving 8 bases in the junction not matched to a gene. The CDR3 starts with the cysteine, ends with the phenylalanine, and has 16 residues. Only CDR3 DNA remains: 48 bases, in frame from the first base. The CDR1 and CDR2 encoded by the germline V gene are KGHSH and LQKENI. Patients with melanoma were used as donors.

The chain is assembled from TRBV18 and TRBJ2-2, and 9 junction bases match TRBD1. The receptor comes from a human donor with melanoma. The nucleotide sequence is given as TGTGCCAGCTCAATCGGGACAGGGCGAGTCACCGGGGAGCTGTTTTTT. Its translation is CASSIGTGRVTGELFF.